The clone carrying this TCR beta chain was seen a handful of times. Its specificity is unknown. This record comes from a study of T-cell memory formation after mild COVID-19. Findings and caveats of the study: Day 37-peaking second-wave clones had unconfirmed SARS-CoV-2 specificity. Contracting clones, day 15 to 85, had balanced CD4/CD8, and later expanders favored CD4+. Shrinking CD4+ clones resided mostly in CM and EM, and CD8+ ones in EMRA.

UMIs and sample barcodes were carried by the TCR alpha and TCR beta cDNA libraries that 5'RACE produced using constant-segment primers. Via MiXCR, TCRdb re-called the 5' RACE reads, giving one row per CDR3 protein. Of about 110,000 distinct CDR3 sequences in the sample, over 15% are singletons; the top ten hold 5% to 6.5%. J lost 4 bases, V lost 5 bases, and 8 bases had no gene match. The CDR3 consists of 17 residues. Germline CDR1 is SGHVS and CDR2 is FNYEAQ. Sequencing was carried out using PBMCs or a T cell subset sorted from them (not recorded which). The receptor's source is a man between 18 and 35 years old who had mild COVID-19 (a few samples of this study predate the infection). Cell type and time point are not known. The chain has TRBV7-6 and TRBJ2-2, with TRBD1 matching 12 bases. The DNA for the CDR3 is TGTGCCAGCAGCCAAAGAGGGACAGGGGGCATCACCGGGGAGCTGTTTTTT. This encodes CASSQRGTGGITGELFF.